Listed below are T cell receptor beta chains from one sample, sequenced in a study of blood T cell repertoires in COVID-19. The assay was immunoSEQ multiplex PCR, and TCRdb's table has in-frame clones only and misses some. This table holds 210,000 or so clones, around 81% found once. Sequencing input: PBMCs or T cells enriched from blood (not recorded which). The receptor set was obtained from a man younger than 40 with acute COVID-19. Each CDR3 is given with its conserved first and last residue. A D gene is named only where the DNA matches it firmly. Clone size is not always given. Where it is, it says once, few, many or a class for expanded clones.

abundance: -; v_gene: TRBV5-4; d_gene: TRBD1; len: 15; j_gene: TRBJ1-1; CDR3nt: TGTGCCAGCAGCTTGGACGCAGGGGGTGACACTGAAGCTTTCTTT; CDR3aa: CASSLDAGGDTEAFF
abundance: -; v_gene: TRBV7-2; d_gene: -; len: 16; j_gene: TRBJ2-2; CDR3nt: TGTGCCAGCAGTTACAAGGGAGTGGGGAACACCGGGGAGCTGTTTTTT; CDR3aa: CASSYKGVGNTGELFF
abundance: -; v_gene: TRBV29-1; d_gene: -; len: 12; j_gene: TRBJ1-1; CDR3nt: TGCAGCCAAAAGACAGAGAACACTGAAGCTTTCTTT; CDR3aa: CSQKTENTEAFF
abundance: -; v_gene: TRBV5-1; d_gene: -; len: 17; j_gene: TRBJ2-3; CDR3nt: TGCGCCAGCAGCTTGGATGGCCCGACAACTAGCACAGATACGCAGTATTTT; CDR3aa: CASSLDGPTTSTDTQYF
abundance: -; v_gene: TRBV6-5; d_gene: TRBD2; len: 10; j_gene: TRBJ2-1; CDR3nt: TGTGCCAGCGGGGAGGGCCGGCAGTTCTTC; CDR3aa: CASGEGRQFF
abundance: -; v_gene: TRBV2; d_gene: -; len: 14; j_gene: TRBJ2-5; CDR3nt: TGTGCCAGCAGCCTACAGGGACCCGGCGAGACCCAGTACTTC; CDR3aa: CASSLQGPGETQYF
abundance: -; v_gene: TRBV6-6; d_gene: TRBD2; len: 16; j_gene: TRBJ2-5; CDR3nt: TGTGCCAGCAGTCCACCCACCGGACTAGCGGGGGGGACCCAGTACTTC; CDR3aa: CASSPPTGLAGGTQYF
abundance: -; v_gene: TRBV6-1; d_gene: TRBD1; len: 13; j_gene: TRBJ1-2; CDR3nt: TGTGCCAGCAGTGATCAGGGGGCGGTCGGCTACACCTTC; CDR3aa: CASSDQGAVGYTF
abundance: -; v_gene: TRBV19; d_gene: -; len: 13; j_gene: TRBJ1-1; CDR3nt: TGTGCCAGTACCCCAGGGATGAACACTGAAGCTTTCTTT; CDR3aa: CASTPGMNTEAFF
abundance: -; v_gene: TRBV30; d_gene: TRBD2; len: 15; j_gene: TRBJ2-3; CDR3nt: TGTGCCTGGAGTGTACGTAGCGGGGGGCCAGATACGCAGTATTTT; CDR3aa: CAWSVRSGGPDTQYF
abundance: few; v_gene: TRBV6-1; d_gene: -; len: 14; j_gene: TRBJ2-7; CDR3nt: TGTGCCAGCAGTGAATTCGGCGGGAAGAACGAGCAGTACTTC; CDR3aa: CASSEFGGKNEQYF
abundance: -; v_gene: TRBV7-9; d_gene: TRBD1; len: 17; j_gene: TRBJ1-6; CDR3nt: TGTGCCAGCAGCTTAGCCCAGGGGACAGCACATAATTCACCCCTCCACTTT; CDR3aa: CASSLAQGTAHNSPLHF
abundance: -; v_gene: TRBV9; d_gene: TRBD2; len: 16; j_gene: TRBJ2-3; CDR3nt: TGTGCCAGCAGCGTGAGAGCGGGGGATGGAACAGATACGCAGTATTTT; CDR3aa: CASSVRAGDGTDTQYF
abundance: -; v_gene: TRBV5-1; d_gene: TRBD1; len: 15; j_gene: TRBJ1-1; CDR3nt: TGCGCCAGCAGCAAACAGGGGAATTTAAACACTGAAGCTTTCTTT; CDR3aa: CASSKQGNLNTEAFF
abundance: -; v_gene: TRBV20-1; d_gene: TRBD2; len: 13; j_gene: TRBJ2-1; CDR3nt: TGCAGTGCTAGTCCTAGCGGCTACAATGAGCAGTTCTTC; CDR3aa: CSASPSGYNEQFF
abundance: -; v_gene: TRBV27; d_gene: -; len: 15; j_gene: TRBJ1-1; CDR3nt: TGTGCCAGCAGTTTCTCGGGGCGTCAGGGGCGACGGGCTTTCTTT; CDR3aa: CASSFSGRQGRRAFF
abundance: -; v_gene: TRBV28; d_gene: TRBD1; len: 15; j_gene: TRBJ1-5; CDR3nt: TGTGCCAGCAGTTTAGGACAGGGTTTTAGGCAGCCCCAGCATTTT; CDR3aa: CASSLGQGFRQPQHF
abundance: -; v_gene: TRBV3-1/TRBV3-2; d_gene: TRBD2; len: 17; j_gene: TRBJ2-2; CDR3nt: TGTGCCAGCAGCCCCCTTCTAGCGGGACTCAACACCGGGGAGCTGTTTTTT; CDR3aa: CASSPLLAGLNTGELFF
abundance: -; v_gene: TRBV19; d_gene: TRBD2; len: 14; j_gene: TRBJ2-1; CDR3nt: TGTGCCAGTAGTATAGTGGGGACTAGCCGCGAGCAGTTCTTC; CDR3aa: CASSIVGTSREQFF
abundance: -; v_gene: TRBV28; d_gene: -; len: 11; j_gene: TRBJ1-2; CDR3nt: TGTGCCAGCAACTCTCGCTATGGCTACACCTTC; CDR3aa: CASNSRYGYTF
abundance: -; v_gene: TRBV28; d_gene: TRBD1; len: 15; j_gene: TRBJ1-5; CDR3nt: TGTGCCAGCAGTGCCCGTGGCAGGGGGTTTCAGCCCCAGCATTTT; CDR3aa: CASSARGRGFQPQHF
abundance: -; v_gene: TRBV6-5; d_gene: -; len: 15; j_gene: TRBJ1-2; CDR3nt: TGTGCCAGCAGGAGCGGACAGACCTATCCCTATGGCTACACCTTC; CDR3aa: CASRSGQTYPYGYTF
abundance: -; v_gene: TRBV24-1; d_gene: TRBD2; len: 19; j_gene: TRBJ2-1; CDR3nt: TGTGCCACCAGTGGTTTGACTAGCGGGGGCCTAATTCCCTACAATGAGCAGTTCTTC; CDR3aa: CATSGLTSGGLIPYNEQFF
abundance: -; v_gene: TRBV12-5; d_gene: -; len: 16; j_gene: TRBJ1-1; CDR3nt: TGTGCTAGTGGTTTGGTACGGACAGATATGAACACTGAAGCTTTCTTT; CDR3aa: CASGLVRTDMNTEAFF
abundance: -; v_gene: TRBV21-1; d_gene: -; len: 17; j_gene: TRBJ1-1; CDR3nt: TGTGCCAGCAGCCCCCCCGCCAGGAGGGAGGTGAACACTGAAGCTTTCTTT; CDR3aa: CASSPPARREVNTEAFF
abundance: -; v_gene: TRBV13; d_gene: -; len: 16; j_gene: TRBJ1-2; CDR3nt: TGTGCCAGCAGCTTTATTGGTCGTGGGGGCTATTATGGCTACACCTTC; CDR3aa: CASSFIGRGGYYGYTF
abundance: -; v_gene: TRBV23-1; d_gene: TRBD1; len: 15; j_gene: TRBJ1-1; CDR3nt: TGCGCCAGCAGTCAAGACAGGGTAAGTTCCACTGAAGCTTTCTTT; CDR3aa: CASSQDRVSSTEAFF
abundance: -; v_gene: TRBV27; d_gene: -; len: 16; j_gene: TRBJ1-2; CDR3nt: TGTGCCAGCAGTTTATCTAGGACAGCGTTGAACTATGGCTACACCTTC; CDR3aa: CASSLSRTALNYGYTF
abundance: -; v_gene: TRBV7-3; d_gene: TRBD2; len: 20; j_gene: TRBJ2-3; CDR3nt: TGTGCCAGCAGCTTAACGGGGACTAGCGGGGGGGCCTCCCCCACAGATACGCAGTATTTT; CDR3aa: CASSLTGTSGGASPTDTQYF
abundance: -; v_gene: TRBV7-9; d_gene: TRBD1; len: 14; j_gene: TRBJ1-1; CDR3nt: TGTGCCAGCAGCTTAATGGGACAGGGATCCGAAGCTTTCTTT; CDR3aa: CASSLMGQGSEAFF
abundance: -; v_gene: TRBV25-1; d_gene: -; len: 12; j_gene: TRBJ2-1; CDR3nt: TGTGCCAGCGCACGACTCCCGGATGAGCAGTTCTTC; CDR3aa: CASARLPDEQFF
abundance: -; v_gene: TRBV10-3; d_gene: -; len: 14; j_gene: TRBJ2-1; CDR3nt: TGTGCCATCAGTGAGCCCCCAAATTCCAATGAGCAGTTCTTC; CDR3aa: CAISEPPNSNEQFF
abundance: -; v_gene: TRBV19; d_gene: TRBD2; len: 17; j_gene: TRBJ2-1; CDR3nt: TGTGCCAGTAGTGGCGGGCGGGGGGTCTCTTATTACAATGAGCAGTTCTTC; CDR3aa: CASSGGRGVSYYNEQFF
abundance: -; v_gene: TRBV5-6; d_gene: TRBD1; len: 13; j_gene: TRBJ1-2; CDR3nt: TGTGCCAGCAGTGACAGGGGCTACTATGGCTACACCTTC; CDR3aa: CASSDRGYYGYTF
abundance: -; v_gene: TRBV5-5; d_gene: TRBD2; len: 14; j_gene: TRBJ2-7; CDR3nt: TGTGCCAGCAGCTTGAGGCTAGCGGTTCCCGAGCAGTACTTC; CDR3aa: CASSLRLAVPEQYF
abundance: -; v_gene: TRBV3-1/TRBV3-2; d_gene: TRBD2; len: 17; j_gene: TRBJ2-1; CDR3nt: TGTGCCAGCAGCCCCCTCCCAGCGGGGGGCGTTAACAATGAGCAGTTCTTC; CDR3aa: CASSPLPAGGVNNEQFF
abundance: -; v_gene: TRBV9; d_gene: -; len: 15; j_gene: TRBJ2-1; CDR3nt: TGTGCCAGCAGCCGCGAATACGGGTACGTCAATGAGCAGTTCTTC; CDR3aa: CASSREYGYVNEQFF
abundance: once; v_gene: TRBV5-1; d_gene: TRBD1; len: 14; j_gene: TRBJ2-3; CDR3nt: TGCGCCAGCAGCTTGACGAAACAGGGGGAAACGCAGTATTTT; CDR3aa: CASSLTKQGETQYF
abundance: -; v_gene: TRBV6-5; d_gene: -; len: 13; j_gene: TRBJ1-1; CDR3nt: TGTGCCAGCAGTTCACAGGTGAACACTGAAGCTTTCTTT; CDR3aa: CASSSQVNTEAFF
abundance: -; v_gene: TRBV27; d_gene: -; len: 12; j_gene: TRBJ1-1; CDR3nt: TGTGCCAGCAGTCGGTTGAACACTGAAGCTTTCTTT; CDR3aa: CASSRLNTEAFF
abundance: -; v_gene: TRBV10-1; d_gene: -; len: 15; j_gene: TRBJ2-7; CDR3nt: TGCGCCAGCAGATACAGGGTCAGGCTAAGCTACGAGCAGTACTTC; CDR3aa: CASRYRVRLSYEQYF